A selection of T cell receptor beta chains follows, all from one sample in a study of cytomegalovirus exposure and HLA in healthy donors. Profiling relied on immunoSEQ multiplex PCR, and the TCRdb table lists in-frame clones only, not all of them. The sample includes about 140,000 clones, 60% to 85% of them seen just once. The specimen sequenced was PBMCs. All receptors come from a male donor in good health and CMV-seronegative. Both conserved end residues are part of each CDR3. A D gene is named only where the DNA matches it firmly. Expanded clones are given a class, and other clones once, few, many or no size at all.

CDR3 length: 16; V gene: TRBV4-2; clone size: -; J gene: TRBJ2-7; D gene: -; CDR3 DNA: TGTGCCAGCAGCCAAGAGTGGCAGGGGCCGGTCGGGCAGCAGTACTTC; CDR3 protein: CASSQEWQGPVGQQYF
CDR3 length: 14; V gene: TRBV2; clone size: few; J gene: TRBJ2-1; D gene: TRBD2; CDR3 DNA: TGTGCCAGCGCGGGGGTCGTAGCGCTGAATGAGCAGTTCTTC; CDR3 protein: CASAGVVALNEQFF
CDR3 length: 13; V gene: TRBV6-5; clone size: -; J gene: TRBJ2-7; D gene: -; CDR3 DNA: TGTGCCAGCCGGCGCAGGGCCTCCTACGAGCAGTACTTC; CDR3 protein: CASRRRASYEQYF
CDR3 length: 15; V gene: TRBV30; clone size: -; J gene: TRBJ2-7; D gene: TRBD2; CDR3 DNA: TGTGCCTGGAGTCCCTGGACTAGCGGGAAGGGGGTGCAGTACTTC; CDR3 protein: CAWSPWTSGKGVQYF
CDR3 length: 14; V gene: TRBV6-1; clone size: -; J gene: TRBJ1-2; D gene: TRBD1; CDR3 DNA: TGTGCCAGCAGTGATCTACAGGGGAACTATGGCTACACCTTC; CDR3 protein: CASSDLQGNYGYTF
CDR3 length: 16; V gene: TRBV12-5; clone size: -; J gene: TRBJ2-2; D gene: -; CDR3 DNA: TGTGCTAGTGGTTCGGATTTGAGGAGGGTTGCCGGGGAGCTGTTTTTT; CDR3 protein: CASGSDLRRVAGELFF
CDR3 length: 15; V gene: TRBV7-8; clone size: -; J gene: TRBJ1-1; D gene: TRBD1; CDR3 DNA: TGTGCCAGCAGCCCGGGACAGGGGATGAACACTGAAGCTTTCTTT; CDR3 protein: CASSPGQGMNTEAFF
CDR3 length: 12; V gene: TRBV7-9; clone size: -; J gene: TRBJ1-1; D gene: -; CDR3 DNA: TGTGCCAGCAGCTTACAGCCGGGTCCAGCTTTCTTT; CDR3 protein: CASSLQPGPAFF
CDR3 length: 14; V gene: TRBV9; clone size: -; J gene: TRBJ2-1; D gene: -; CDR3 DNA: TGTGCCAGCAGCGTGACTAGATCCTACAATGAGCAGTTCTTC; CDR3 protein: CASSVTRSYNEQFF
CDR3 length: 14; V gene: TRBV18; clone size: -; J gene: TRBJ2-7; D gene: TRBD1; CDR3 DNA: TGTGCCAGCTCAGCCAACAGGGGAACCTACGAGCAGTACTTC; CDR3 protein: CASSANRGTYEQYF
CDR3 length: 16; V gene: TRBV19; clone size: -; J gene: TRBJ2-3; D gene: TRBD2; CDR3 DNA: TGTGCCAGTAGCAGGACTAGCGGACCCAACACAGATACGCAGTATTTT; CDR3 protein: CASSRTSGPNTDTQYF
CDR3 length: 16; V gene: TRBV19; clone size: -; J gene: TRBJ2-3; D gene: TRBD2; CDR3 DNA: TGTGCCAGCAGAAAGAAAGGGACTAGCGGCACAGATACGCAGTATTTT; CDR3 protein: CASRKKGTSGTDTQYF
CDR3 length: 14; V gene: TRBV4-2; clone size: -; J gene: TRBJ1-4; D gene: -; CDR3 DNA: TGTGCCAGCAGCCAAGTTGGGGGAGGTGAAAAACTGTTTTTT; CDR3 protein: CASSQVGGGEKLFF
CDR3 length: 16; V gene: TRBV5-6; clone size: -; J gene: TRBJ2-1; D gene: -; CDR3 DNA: TGTGCCAGCAGCAAGGATTCAGGGGTGACCTACAATGAGCAGTTCTTC; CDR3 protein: CASSKDSGVTYNEQFF
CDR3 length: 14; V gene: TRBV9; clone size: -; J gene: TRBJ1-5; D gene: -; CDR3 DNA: TGTGCCAGCAGCGTAGAGGCGGCAGACAGGCCCCAGCATTTT; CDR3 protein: CASSVEAADRPQHF
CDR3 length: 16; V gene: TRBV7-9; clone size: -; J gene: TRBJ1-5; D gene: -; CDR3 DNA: TGTGCCAGCAGCTTAGTAACAGGCGTTAGCAATCAGCCCCAGCATTTT; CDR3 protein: CASSLVTGVSNQPQHF
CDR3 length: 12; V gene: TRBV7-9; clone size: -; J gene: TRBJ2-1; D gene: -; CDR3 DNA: TGTGCCAGCAGCTTTTCTAGCAGTGAGCAGTTCTTC; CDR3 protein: CASSFSSSEQFF
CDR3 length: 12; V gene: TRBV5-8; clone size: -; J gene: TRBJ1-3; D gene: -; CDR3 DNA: TGTGCCAGCAGCTTGTGGAGGGACACCATATATTTT; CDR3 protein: CASSLWRDTIYF
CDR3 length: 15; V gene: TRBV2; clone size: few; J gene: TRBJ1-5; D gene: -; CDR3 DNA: TGTGCCAGCAGGGGGGGGCATTCGCGCAATCAGCCCCAGCATTTT; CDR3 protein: CASRGGHSRNQPQHF
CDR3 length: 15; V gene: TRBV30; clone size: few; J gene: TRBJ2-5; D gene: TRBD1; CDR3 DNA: TGTGCCTGGAGGGAGACAGGGGGCCGCCAAGAGACCCAGTACTTC; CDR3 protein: CAWRETGGRQETQYF
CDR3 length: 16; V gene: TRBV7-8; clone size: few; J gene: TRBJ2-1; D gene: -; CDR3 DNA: TGTGCCAGCAGCTTAAAAGCAGGGGCTGCCTACAATGAGCAGTTCTTC; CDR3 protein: CASSLKAGAAYNEQFF
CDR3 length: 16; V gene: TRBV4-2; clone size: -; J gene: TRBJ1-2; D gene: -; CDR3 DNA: TGTGCCAGCAGCACCTCAGCCGGGACTCCTAACTATGGCTACACCTTC; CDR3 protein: CASSTSAGTPNYGYTF
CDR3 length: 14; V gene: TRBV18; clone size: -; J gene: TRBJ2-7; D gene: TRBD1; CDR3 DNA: TGTGCCAGCTCGCGGACAGGGAATAGCTACGAGCAGTACTTC; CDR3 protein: CASSRTGNSYEQYF
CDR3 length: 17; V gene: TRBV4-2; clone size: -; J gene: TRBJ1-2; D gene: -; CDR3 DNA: TGTGCCAGCAGCCAAGAAGTGGGGACACGCGGGAACTATGGCTACACCTTC; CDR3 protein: CASSQEVGTRGNYGYTF
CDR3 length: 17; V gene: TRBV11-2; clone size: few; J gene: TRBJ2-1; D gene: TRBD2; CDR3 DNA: TGTGCCAGCAGCTTAACTGGTGTGAGCGGGAGGGCCAATGAGCAGTTCTTC; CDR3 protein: CASSLTGVSGRANEQFF